Below, 21 T cell receptor beta chains from the same sample are listed, as sequenced in a study of T cells in Graves' hyperthyroidism and ophthalmopathy. The investigators amplified TCR beta CDR3 regions from RNA transcripts. The TCR CDR3 was amplified in a first-round RT-PCR using the HTBI primer set. TCRdb re-called the multiplex PCR reads with MiXCR, one entry per CDR3 protein. The sample contains some 440,000 distinct CDR3 sequences, around 16% of which appear only once. The specimen was blood. These receptors all stem from a woman younger than 35 with Graves' hyperthyroidism.

The table lists this clonotype with a few counts. This chain's CDR3 is CASFQGGTGKNYGYTF. In DNA form, the CDR3 reads TGTGCCAGTTTTCAAGGGGGGACAGGGAAGAACTATGGCTACACCTTC. The rearrangement uses TRBV19 and TRBJ1-2; 9 bases fit TRBD1. Trimming cost V 8 bases and J 2 bases; bases outside gene matches: 12. Per germline, CDR1 LNHDA and CDR2 SQIVND (reference sequence). CDR3 length equals 16 residues.

This clonotype was seen repeatedly, ten times or more. The J gene is TRBJ2-3, the V gene TRBV27, with TRBD1 matching 10 bases. The CDR3 sequence is 17 residues long. Looked up from germline, CDR1 is MNHEY and CDR2 is SMNVEV (reference sequence). J lost 0 bases, V lost 8 bases, and 11 bases had no gene match. The CDR3 spells CASSDRGPVGSTDTQYF. The CDR3 DNA is TGTGCCAGCTCCGACAGGGGGCCAGTGGGAAGCACAGATACGCAGTATTTT.

The chain recombines TRBV9 with TRBJ1-2; weak D call: TRBD1 (5 bases). Germline V CDR1 and CDR2: SGDLS, YYNGEE. The CDR3 totals 16 residues. Trimming took 3 bases from V and 13 from J, leaving 28 bases between them. The CDR3 DNA sequence: TGTGCCAGCAGCGCAAACCCCCGGGACGAAAAACCTACATTCACCTTC. It translates to CASSANPRDEKPTFTF. Variable domain in full (rest from reference TRBV9 and TRBJ1-2): DSGVTQTPKHLITATGQRVTLRCSPRSGDLSVYWYQQSLDQGLQFLIQYYNGEERAKGNILERFSAQQFPDLHSELNLSSLELGDSALYFCASSANPRDEKPTFTFGSGTRLTVV.

This clonotype came up many times. One junction end does not reproduce the germline sequence, and a read error may be involved. This chain connects TRBV7-7 to TRBJ2-5, with 8 nucleotides matching TRBD1. CDR1 is SSHAT and CDR2 is FNYEAQ in the germline V gene (reference sequence). The CDR3 length is 13 residues. CDR3 in amino acids: CASSKDREETQYF. CDR3 nucleotide sequence: TGTGCTAGCAGCAAGGACAGGGAAGAGACCCAGTACTTC.

This clonotype was detected a few times. The chain has TRBV7-3 and TRBJ2-1, with 12 bases lining up with TRBD2. The V gene's germline CDR1 is SGHTA and CDR2 FQGTGA. The ends lost 2 bases at V and 8 bases at J; junction bases unmatched: 7. This CDR3 has 16 residues. For the CDR3, the DNA is TGTGCCAGCAGCTTACTAGCGGGAGGGCCAATGCATGAGCAGTTCTTC. Translated, it gives CASSLLAGGPMHEQFF.

Many counts were recorded for this clonotype. This chain joins TRBV3-1 and TRBJ1-5; possibly TRBD1 for D (6 bases). The CDR3 sequence is 14 residues long. Germline V gives CDR1 LGHDT, CDR2 YNNKEL (reference sequence). Trimming removed 1 base at V and 2 bases at J, with 6 bases between. CDR3 amino acids: CASSQAGGNQPQHF. CDR3 coding DNA: TGTGCCAGCAGCCAAGCAGGGGGCAATCAGCCCCAGCATTTT.

This clonotype has a count of ten or more. This chain connects TRBV2 to TRBJ2-4; D is ambiguous. Germline V gene sequence: CDR1 SNHLY, CDR2 FYNNEI. This CDR3 has 16 residues. V was pared by 3 bases and J by 0 bases, with 12 bases between. In nucleotides, the CDR3 is TGTGCCAGCAGTGAGGATATGCAGGTAGCCAAAAACATTCAGTACTTC. This sequence encodes CASSEDMQVAKNIQYF.

This clonotype was seen a few times. At one boundary the junction diverges from the germline segment, which might be a read error. The gene calls are TRBV5-1 and TRBJ2-3; the D is unclear. The CDR3 runs 15 residues. From germline, CDR1 is SGHRS and CDR2 YFSETQ. As DNA, the CDR3 is TGCGCCAGCAGTCACGCGCATCCCCGCACAGATGCGCAGTATTTT. Its translation: CASSHAHPRTDAQYF. Using reference TRBV5-1 and TRBJ2-3 for the parts outside the CDR3, the full variable domain is KAGVTQTPRYLIKTRGQQVTLSCSPISGHRSVSWYQQTPGQGLQFLFEYFSETQRNKGNFPGRFSGRQFSNSRSEMNVSTLELGDSALYLCASSHAHPRTDAQYFGPGTRLTVL.

In its sample, this clonotype was seen many times. The V gene is TRBV30, the J gene TRBJ1-4; D is unresolved. Germline V gene sequence: CDR1 GTSNPN, CDR2 SVGIG (reference sequence). Trimming shortened V by 2 bases and J by 5 bases, and 9 bases separated the two germline ends. This CDR3 spans 13 amino acids. The CDR3 is CAWSKGSNEKLFF. In DNA, the CDR3 is TGTGCCTGGAGTAAAGGGTCCAATGAAAAACTGTTTTTT.

The chain carries TRBV15 and TRBJ1-6; 7 nucleotides agree with TRBD1. CDR1 and CDR2 from the germline V gene are LNHNV and YYDKDF (reference sequence). Unmatched junction bases numbered 9, after V lost 4 bases and J lost 9 bases. This CDR3 has 15 amino acids. CDR3 DNA: TGTGCCACCAGCAAAGGAGGGGGCGCGAGTTCACCCCTCCACTTT. Its protein is CATSKGGGASSPLHF.

This clonotype was seen ten or more times. The V and J genes are TRBV15 and TRBJ1-4; D not resolved. The V end lost 1 base, the J end lost 7 bases, and 4 bases lay between the germline ends. CDR3 length: 12 residues. CDR1 and CDR2 (germline): LNHNV, YYDKDF (reference sequence). The CDR3 loop reads CATSRAGEKLFF. CDR3 bases: TGTGCCACCAGCAGAGCTGGTGAAAAACTGTTTTTT.

The sample holds a few counts of this clonotype. The rearrangement uses TRBV5-1 and TRBJ2-7; 8 bases agree with TRBD1. This CDR3 spans 16 amino acids. The V gene end was trimmed by 3 bases and the J gene end by 1 base; junction bases not matched to a gene: 9. The germline CDR1 and CDR2 sequences are SGHRS and YFSETQ. The CDR3 bases are TGCGCCAGCAGCTCAGGGGGACAGGCCCTTTCCTACGAGCAGTACTTC. Its protein is CASSSGGQALSYEQYF.

This clonotype was recorded many times. The rearrangement joins TRBV7-8 to TRBJ1-2; 8 bases are shared with TRBD1. V lost 2 bases, J lost 3 bases, and 5 bases stayed unmatched. Per the germline V gene, CDR1 is SGHVS and CDR2 is FQNEAQ. The CDR3 totals 15 residues. This CDR3 reads CASSLRPGQDYGYTF. CDR3 DNA sequence: TGTGCCAGCAGCTTACGGCCGGGACAGGACTATGGCTACACCTTC.

This chain uses TRBV19 with TRBJ1-1; D unclear. CDR1 LNHDA and CDR2 SQIVND come from the germline V gene (reference sequence). This CDR3 spans 13 amino acids. The V end was cut by 0 bases, the J end by 3 bases, with 5 bases between. As DNA, the CDR3 is TGTGCCAGTAGTATAGACCTGGACACTGAAGCTTTCTTT. Amino acid sequence: CASSIDLDTEAFF.

This clonotype was counted ten times or more. J is TRBJ2-2 and V is TRBV5-1; 9 bases are shared with TRBD2. CDR1 and CDR2 from the germline V gene are SGHRS and YFSETQ. The V gene end was trimmed by 0 bases and the J gene end by 2 bases; junction bases not matched to a gene: 2. The CDR3 covers 16 residues. CDR3 DNA: TGCGCCAGCAGCTTGGGACTAGCGGCAAACACCGGGGAGCTGTTTTTT. It translates to CASSLGLAANTGELFF.

This clonotype has at least ten counts. The chain couples TRBV20-1 to TRBJ2-7, with D possibly being TRBD2 (5 bases). The V gene lost 3 bases and the J gene lost 8 bases, with 20 bases spanning the gap. Germline V gene lookup returns CDR1 DFQATT and CDR2 SNEGSKA (reference sequence). This CDR3 is 14 amino acids long. The CDR3 DNA reads as TGCAGTGCTAGCCGAGGGCCCGAACGTAATCAGCAGTACTTC. Amino acids: CSASRGPERNQQYF.

At least ten counts were recorded for this clonotype. The chain carries TRBV18 and TRBJ1-4; TRBD1 is a possible D gene (6 bases). Germline CDR1 is KGHSH and CDR2 is LQKENI. CDR3 size: 14 residues. Trimming removed 6 bases from V and 3 bases from J, with 11 bases in between. The CDR3 DNA is TGTGCCAGCTCGCCGGGGGCGGCTAATGAAAAACTGTTTTTT. Its protein product is CASSPGAANEKLFF.

This clonotype was counted at least ten times. The chain is built from TRBV2 and TRBJ2-5; D is unclear. This CDR3 is 11 amino acids long. Per germline, CDR1 SNHLY and CDR2 FYNNEI. The V end lost 7 bases, the J end lost 1 base, and 4 bases lay between the germline ends. CDR3 loop: CASNLQETQYF. The DNA for the CDR3 is TGTGCCAGCAATCTCCAAGAGACCCAGTACTTC. The full variable domain, in which reference TRBV2 and TRBJ2-5 provide the parts outside the CDR3, is EPEVTQTPSHQVTQMGQEVILRCVPISNHLYFYWYRQILGQKVEFLVSFYNNEISEKSEIFDDQFSVERPDGSNFTLKIRSTKLEDSAMYFCASNLQETQYFGPGTRLLVL.

In this sample, this clonotype turned up many times. The chain couples TRBV14 to TRBJ2-3; D may be TRBD1 (5 bases). Between the trimmed V and J ends, which lost 1 base and 4 bases, there was a span of 15 bases. Germline V gives CDR1 SGHDN, CDR2 FVKESK. CDR3 size: 16 residues. The CDR3 loop reads CASSQGVQGSADTQYF. CDR3 coding DNA: TGTGCCAGCAGCCAAGGGGTCCAGGGAAGTGCAGATACGCAGTATTTT.

In this sample, this clonotype turned up many times. The V gene is TRBV7-3, the J gene TRBJ2-5, with D unclear. V was clipped by 5 bases and J by 4 bases, with 14 bases between them. CDR3 length: 14 residues. Germline V gene data show CDR1 as SGHTA and CDR2 as FQGTGA. The DNA for the CDR3 is TGTGCCAGCAGCCCGCGGACCGAACGAGAGACCCAGTACTTC. Protein: CASSPRTERETQYF.

The chain has TRBV5-1 and TRBJ2-7; D might be TRBD1 (5 bases). The V gene lost 7 bases and the J gene lost 6 bases, with 11 bases spanning the gap. CDR1 and CDR2 (germline): SGHRS, YFSETQ. This CDR3 has 11 residues. This CDR3 reads CASSNTGEQYF. The DNA of the CDR3 is TGCGCCAGCTCCAATACAGGCGAGCAGTACTTC.